This TCR beta chain was obtained from a study of blood T cell repertoires in COVID-19. The overall study: The samples span acute and convalescent COVID-19 from the United States, Italy and Spain. T cells, B-cell-depleted T cells, or PBMCs provided the cDNA or gDNA that served as material.

After removal of 11 bases from V and 2 bases from J, the junction contained 6 bases not matched to a gene. Germline CDR1 is MNHEY and CDR2 is SVGAGI. The CDR3 totals 13 residues. Original data processing: Reference gene primer amplification gave estimated nucleated cell counts. Sequencing used immunoSEQ multiplex PCR; TCRdb keeps in-frame clones, though not all of them. That table supplies the V and J calls and clone size; D and trimming were determined from the DNA. The data show fewer than 200,000 clones, with around four fifths seen just once and around a fifth held by the top ten. The J gene is TRBJ2-3, the V gene TRBV6-5; 8 bases fit TRBD2. The TCR comes from a woman in her 70s who had recovered from COVID-19. The material sequenced was peripheral blood. The CDR3 is CAAGGRPTDTQYF. The CDR3 nucleotides read TGTGCCGCGGGGGGCCGCCCCACAGATACGCAGTATTTT.